Shown below are 10 T cell receptor beta chains from a single sample sequenced in a study of T cell responses to AZD1222 COVID-19 vaccine. Sequencing used immunoSEQ multiplex PCR; TCRdb keeps in-frame clones, though not all of them. This table holds roughly 130,000 clones, around 90% found once. The sample here was peripheral blood, taken on day 0 of AZD1222 vaccination. These receptors were obtained from an adult in good health.

In its sample, this clone was seen a few times. V is TRBV4-3 and J is TRBJ1-2; D is unclear. Germline CDR1 and CDR2: LGHNA and YSLEER. Trimming took off 0 bases at V and 4 bases at J, with 12 bases between the two ends. There are 15 residues in the CDR3. Here the CDR3 DNA reads TGCGCCAGCAGCCAAGATGCCAGTGGGATCTATGGCTACACCTTC. Amino acids: CASSQDASGIYGYTF.

CDR3 in amino acids: CASSPEGDYGYTF. CDR3 nucleotides: TGTGCCAGCAGTCCCGAGGGGGACTATGGCTACACCTTC. This chain links TRBV12-3 or TRBV12-4 with TRBJ1-2, with D perhaps TRBD1 (6 bases). V lost 5 bases to trimming and J lost 3 bases, with 10 bases between them. The CDR3 has 13 amino acids.

This rearrangement joins TRBV3-1 (or the pseudogene TRBV3-2) to TRBJ1-4; unclear D gene. The germline CDR1 and CDR2 sequences are LGHDT and YNNKEL (reference sequence). The CDR3 has 12 amino acids. Trimming pared 4 bases from V and 7 bases from J, leaving 7 bases between. CDR3 DNA: TGTGCCAGCAGCCTCTCCCGTGAAAAACTGTTTTTT. Translating it yields CASSLSREKLFF.

The chain uses TRBV7-9 and TRBJ2-1, with D possibly TRBD1 on 5 matching bases. The CDR3 contains 15 residues. Germline CDR1 is SEHNR and CDR2 is FQNEAQ (reference sequence). V shed 3 bases and J shed 10 bases, with 19 bases lying between them. The DNA for the CDR3 is TGTGCCAGCAGCTTCCCCCAGGGCAGAGCTAGGGAGCAGTTCTTC. Amino acids: CASSFPQGRAREQFF.

This chain connects TRBV5-1 to TRBJ2-5; 9 positions agree with TRBD1. The V and J ends lost 3 bases and 8 bases, in that order; junction bases with no gene match: 14. Per the germline V gene, CDR1 is SGHRS and CDR2 is YFSETQ. The CDR3 spans 16 residues. The CDR3 nucleotides read TGCGCCAGCAGCTCTACCGGGACAGGGTATTTTCCTACCCAGTACTTC. Translated: CASSSTGTGYFPTQYF.

Only one count was recorded for this clone. The J gene is TRBJ1-5, the V gene TRBV6-5; D ambiguous. V lost 6 bases and J lost 4, with 16 bases in between. CDR3 length equals 15 residues. Germline-derived CDR1 and CDR2 are MNHEY and SVGAGI. CDR3 DNA: TGTGCCAGCAGCCCCCGGGCTTTTGGAAATCAGCCCCAGCATTTT. The encoded protein is CASSPRAFGNQPQHF.

The J gene is TRBJ2-7, the V gene TRBV6-5; D is possibly TRBD1 (5 bases). There are 14 residues in the CDR3. CDR1 and CDR2 (germline): MNHEY, SVGAGI. V was trimmed by 5 bases and J by 6 bases, leaving 17 bases between them. The CDR3 reads CASSPQGYGAEQYF. CDR3 nucleotide sequence: TGTGCCAGCAGTCCCCAGGGATACGGAGCCGAGCAGTACTTC.

The CDR3 coding sequence is TGTGCCAGCAGCCAAGGGGCGAGGGGGGACACCGGGGAGCTGTTTTTT. Residues: CASSQGARGDTGELFF. This sequence joins TRBV4-2 and TRBJ2-2, with D perhaps assigned TRBD1 or TRBD2 (6 bases each). Trimming shortened V by 1 base and J by 3 bases, and 12 bases separated the two germline ends. Germline V gene sequence: CDR1 LGHNA, CDR2 YNFKEQ. The CDR3 contains 16 residues.

V usage is TRBV28 and J usage is TRBJ2-5; TRBD2 matches at 8 bases. Trimming cost V 6 bases and J 4 bases; bases outside gene matches: 4. CDR3 length: 13 amino acids. Germline assignment: CDR1 MDHEN and CDR2 SYDVKM. CDR3 DNA sequence: TGTGCCAGCAGCCCGGCGGGGGGAGAGACCCAGTACTTC. Its translation is CASSPAGGETQYF.

The chain carries TRBV30 and TRBJ2-3; no reliable D call. The germline CDR1 and CDR2 sequences are GTSNPN and SVGIG (reference sequence). Deletions cut 5 bases from V and 0 bases from J, with 15 bases between. The CDR3 sequence is 15 residues long. This CDR3 reads CAWGLALLSTDTQYF. Here the CDR3 DNA reads TGTGCCTGGGGGTTGGCACTGCTCAGCACAGATACGCAGTATTTT.